These 8 T cell receptor beta chains originate from one sample sequenced in a study of HIV-infected patients and healthy controls. TCRdb analysed the 5' RACE reads with MiXCR anew, one entry per CDR3 protein. The repertoire has 60,000 to 70,000 distinct CDR3 sequences, about a fifth of them found once; the top ten carry about 1.5%. Sequencing used CD4+ T cells from blood. These receptors were collected from a human donor in good health.

The chain is built from TRBV19 and TRBJ2-7, with 14 bases fitting TRBD2. Germline CDR1 reads LNHDA; CDR2 reads SQIVND (reference sequence). Trimming cost V 5 bases and J 5 bases; bases outside gene matches: 14. CDR3 length equals 18 residues. In nucleotides, the CDR3 is TGTGCCAGTAGTCTACCGAAGGCCGGGACTAGCGGGAGCCACGAGCAGTACTTC. This sequence encodes CASSLPKAGTSGSHEQYF.

This chain connects TRBV24-1 to TRBJ2-2, with D unresolved. V was trimmed by 3 bases and J by 7 bases, leaving 11 bases between them. This CDR3 has 14 amino acids. In germline, CDR1 is KGHDR, CDR2 SFDVKD. The CDR3 region has the DNA TGTGCCACCAGTGATGAAAGAGATTTCGGGGAGCTGTTTTTT. Amino acid sequence: CATSDERDFGELFF.

This rearrangement joins TRBV5-5 to TRBJ1-5; D is undetermined. The CDR3 sequence is 15 residues long. Trimming stripped 1 base from V and 2 bases from J, with 10 bases between. Germline V lookup: CDR1 SGHKS, CDR2 YYEKEE (reference sequence). In DNA form, the CDR3 reads TGTGCCAGCAGCTTGTCGGGCCAGGGCAATCAGCCCCAGCATTTT. Its translation: CASSLSGQGNQPQHF.

V and J are TRBV3-1 and TRBJ2-1; 8 bases fit TRBD2. V shed 0 bases, J shed 6 bases, and the junction held 7 bases outside the gene matches. In germline, CDR1 is LGHDT, CDR2 YNNKEL (reference sequence). The CDR3 spans 16 residues. CDR3: CASSQDPSGSINEQFF. CDR3 sequence (DNA): TGTGCCAGCAGCCAAGATCCCAGCGGGAGCATCAATGAGCAGTTCTTC.

This clonotype was counted many times. The chain is built from TRBV13 and TRBJ1-1; D might be TRBD1 (6 bases). Looked up from germline, CDR1 is PRHDT and CDR2 is FYEKMQ (reference sequence). The V gene lost 3 bases and the J gene lost 4 bases, with 15 bases spanning the gap. This CDR3 has 15 residues. The chain's CDR3 is CASSFLGAGGTEAFF. The CDR3 region has the DNA TGTGCCAGCAGCTTCCTGGGGGCTGGGGGCACTGAAGCTTTCTTT.

The chain couples TRBV29-1 to TRBJ1-1, with 10 nucleotides matching TRBD1. CDR1 is SQVTM, CDR2 ANQGSEA, per germline. V was pared by 7 bases and J by 2 bases, with 4 bases of the junction left unmatched. The CDR3 is 13 residues long. In nucleotides, the CDR3 is TGCAGCGCCAGACAGGGGGCAAACACTGAAGCTTTCTTT. Translating it yields CSARQGANTEAFF. The complete variable domain, with remaining parts taken from reference TRBV29-1 and TRBJ1-1, reads SAVISQKPSRDICQRGTSLTIQCQVDSQVTMMFWYRQQPGQSLTLIATANQGSEATYESGFVIDKFPISRPNLTFSTLTVSNMSPEDSSIYLCSARQGANTEAFFGQGTRLTVV.

This clonotype appeared many times. The chain recombines TRBV7-8 with TRBJ1-1, with D maybe TRBD1 (5 bases). CDR1 and CDR2 (germline): SGHVS, FQNEAQ. There are 14 residues in the CDR3. Trimming removed 1 base from V and 1 base from J, with 7 bases in between. The CDR3 protein is CASSLGTGNTEAFF. DNA for the CDR3: TGTGCCAGCAGCTTAGGAACAGGGAACACTGAAGCTTTCTTT.

This clonotype has ten or more counts. The rearrangement links TRBV20-1 to TRBJ2-3; 8 positions match TRBD2. Germline values: CDR1 DFQATT, CDR2 SNEGSKA (reference sequence). Trimming at V came to 0 bases and at J to 4 bases, leaving 9 bases not matched to a gene. CDR3 size: 16 residues. The CDR3 nucleotides are TGCAGTGCTAGAGATGCCCTAGCGGGCCAACCAGATACGCAGTATTTT. Protein: CSARDALAGQPDTQYF.